Following are 13 T cell receptor beta chains from one sample sequenced in a study of blood T cell repertoires in COVID-19. Assay used: immunoSEQ multiplex PCR; TCRdb lists only in-frame clones, some missing. The top ten clones hold approximately 6% of a sample with some 300,000 clones, over 80% of them seen once. The specimen sequenced was peripheral blood. Receptors originate from a woman in her forties or fifties with COVID-19, enrolled during active disease.

The J gene is TRBJ2-4, the V gene TRBV5-4, with TRBD2 matching 10 bases. CDR3 size: 16 residues. CDR1 and CDR2 from the germline V gene are SGHNT and YYREEE (reference sequence). J was trimmed by 0 bases and V by 4 bases; bases with no gene match: 4. CDR3 DNA: TGTGCCAGCAGCGGCGGACTAGCGGTAGCCAAAAACATTCAGTACTTC. This translates into CASSGGLAVAKNIQYF.

The CDR3 DNA reads TGCGCCAGCAGCCCGGACAGGCTATACGAGCAGTACTTC. This sequence encodes CASSPDRLYEQYF. The chain carries TRBV5-1 and TRBJ2-7, with TRBD1 identical over 7 bases. CDR1 is SGHRS and CDR2 is YFSETQ in the germline V gene. V gave up 4 bases and J gave up 4 bases; unmatched junction bases: 5. The CDR3 spans 13 residues.

The rearrangement uses TRBV4-1 and TRBJ1-2; possible D gene TRBD1, 6 bases. V dropped 1 base and J dropped 4 bases, with 13 bases sitting between them. Germline CDR1 reads MGHRA; CDR2 reads YSYEKL. The CDR3 totals 15 residues. CDR3 sequence (DNA): TGCGCCAGCAGCCAAGTCGGGGGGCAAGGCTATGGCTACACCTTC. It specifies CASSQVGGQGYGYTF.

The chain combines TRBV30 with TRBJ1-3, with 9 nucleotides matching TRBD1. CDR1 and CDR2 from the germline V gene are GTSNPN and SVGIG (reference sequence). J lost 1 base, V lost 3 bases, and 1 base had no gene match. The CDR3 is made up of 14 amino acids. The DNA of the CDR3 is TGTGCCTGGAGGACAGGGGGGTCTGGAAACACCATATATTTT. Translating it yields CAWRTGGSGNTIYF.

This chain connects TRBV4-2 to TRBJ2-2, with 8 bases lining up with TRBD2. Germline CDR1 and CDR2: LGHNA and YNFKEQ. The CDR3 spans 16 residues. V lost 3 bases and J lost 5; bases outside the gene matches: 8. CDR3 bases: TGTGCCAGCAGCCAGGACCAGGGACTAGGAACCGGGGAGCTGTTTTTT. It specifies CASSQDQGLGTGELFF.

This rearrangement joins TRBV9 to TRBJ1-6; the D gene is possibly TRBD1 (5 bases). Per the germline V gene, CDR1 is SGDLS and CDR2 is YYNGEE. CDR3 length: 14 residues. The V gene lost 0 bases and the J gene lost 8 bases, with 9 bases spanning the gap. CDR3 in amino acids: CASSVAPGDSPLHF. DNA for the CDR3: TGTGCCAGCAGCGTAGCTCCGGGGGATTCACCCCTCCACTTT.

The chain employs TRBV30 and TRBJ1-2, with 12 bases fitting TRBD1. V lost 8 bases, J lost 7 bases, and 14 bases stayed unmatched. The CDR3 is 15 residues long. Germline V gene lookup returns CDR1 GTSNPN and CDR2 SVGIG (reference sequence). As DNA, the CDR3 is TGTGCCACGAAAAAATGGGGACAGGGGGCAGGTGGCTACACCTTC. Translation: CATKKWGQGAGGYTF. Combining the CDR3 with reference TRBV30 and TRBJ1-2 gives the whole variable domain SQTIHQWPATLVQPVGSPLSLECTVEGTSNPNLYWYRQAAGRGLQLLFYSVGIGQISSEVPQNLSASRPQDRQFILSSKKLLLSDSGFYLCATKKWGQGAGGYTFGSGTRLTVV.

J is TRBJ2-7 and V is TRBV3-1 (or the pseudogene TRBV3-2), with 7 positions matching TRBD2. Per germline, CDR1 LGHDT and CDR2 YNNKEL (reference sequence). This CDR3 has 17 residues. V gave up 5 bases and J gave up 7 bases; unmatched junction bases: 20. The CDR3 spells CASSLSIATYSAGEQYF. The CDR3 nucleotides are TGTGCCAGCAGCTTGTCTATAGCGACTTATTCAGCGGGAGAGCAGTACTTC.

The chain combines TRBV18 with TRBJ1-5; D uncertain. The CDR3 loop spans 14 amino acids. Germline lookup yields CDR1 KGHSH and CDR2 LQKENI. V gave up 3 bases and J gave up 5 bases, with 11 bases separating them. The CDR3 protein is CASSPQTQDQPQHF. CDR3 bases: TGTGCCAGCTCACCTCAGACCCAGGATCAGCCCCAGCATTTT.

The chain uses TRBV18 and TRBJ2-5, with no clear D. Trimming cost V 6 bases and J 0 bases, with 5 bases left between them. The V gene's germline CDR1 is KGHSH and CDR2 LQKENI. This CDR3 has 12 residues. The CDR3 protein is CASSSYQETQYF. The CDR3 DNA sequence: TGTGCCAGCTCTTCGTACCAAGAGACCCAGTACTTC.

The chain has TRBV11-3 and TRBJ2-7; no firm D call. V lost 0 bases to trimming and J lost 2 bases, with 8 bases between them. Germline CDR1 reads SGHNT; CDR2 reads YENEEA. There are 14 residues in the CDR3. CDR3 loop: CASSLDQNTYEQYF. CDR3 bases: TGTGCCAGCAGCTTAGATCAAAACACCTACGAGCAGTACTTC.

The CDR3 DNA follows: TGTGCCAGCAGCGCCGTGACTAGCGGGAAAGGAGGAGAGCAGTTCTTC. It is translated as CASSAVTSGKGGEQFF. The V gene is TRBV5-6, the J gene TRBJ2-1, with 11 positions matching TRBD2. The germline gives CDR1 SGHDT, CDR2 YYEEEE. V was clipped by 4 bases and J by 10 bases; unmatched bases: 13. This CDR3 comprises 16 residues.

The V and J genes are TRBV5-6 and TRBJ2-1; 8 bases line up with TRBD2. Losses at the gene ends were 4 bases for V and 7 bases for J; bases not matched to a gene: 10. The CDR3 has 15 residues. CDR1 SGHDT and CDR2 YYEEEE come from the germline V gene. CDR3: CASSLGLVLRNEQFF. CDR3 DNA: TGTGCCAGCAGCCTGGGACTAGTATTGCGTAATGAGCAGTTCTTC.